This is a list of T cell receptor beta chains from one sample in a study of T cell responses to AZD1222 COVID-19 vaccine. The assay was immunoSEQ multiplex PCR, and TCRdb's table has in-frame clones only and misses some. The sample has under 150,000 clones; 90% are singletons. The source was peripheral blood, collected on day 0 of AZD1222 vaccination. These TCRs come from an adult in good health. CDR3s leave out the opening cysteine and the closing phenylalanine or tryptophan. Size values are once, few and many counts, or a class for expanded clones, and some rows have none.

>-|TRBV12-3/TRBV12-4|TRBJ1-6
ASSYGRNSPLH
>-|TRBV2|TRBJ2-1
ASSVRTGNNEQF
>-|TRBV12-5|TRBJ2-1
ASGRAVSSYNEQF
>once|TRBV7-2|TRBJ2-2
ASSHQTGELF
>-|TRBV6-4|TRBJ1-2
ASSLTDGDYGYT
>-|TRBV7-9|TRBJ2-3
ASSVQTSGLTDTQY
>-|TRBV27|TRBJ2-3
ASGSRTQY
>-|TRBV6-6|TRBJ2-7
ASGGQGNPYEQY
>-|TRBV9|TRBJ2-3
ASSVGGFVAADTQY
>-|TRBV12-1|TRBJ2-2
ASSFGGKMTGELF
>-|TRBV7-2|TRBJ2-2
ASSLDPGGVTGELF
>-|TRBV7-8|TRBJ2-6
ASSLVSGANVLT
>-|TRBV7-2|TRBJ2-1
ASSETYPREQF
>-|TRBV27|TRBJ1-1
ASSLNRATEAF
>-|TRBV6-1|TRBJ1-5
ASSDQGRSNQPQH
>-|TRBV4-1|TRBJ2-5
ASSARGTSGGNWETQY
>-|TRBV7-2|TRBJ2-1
ASSPARGGLDEQF
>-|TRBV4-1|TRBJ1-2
ASSQVFYRVEYGYT
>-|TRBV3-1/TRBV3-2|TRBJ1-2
ASSQGDRGSGYT
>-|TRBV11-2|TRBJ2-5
ASSATQGSGGETQY
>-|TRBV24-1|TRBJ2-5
ATSAGGPETQY
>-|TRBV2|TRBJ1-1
ASTLGVRTEAF
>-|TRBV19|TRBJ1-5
ASTEGGGARNQPQH
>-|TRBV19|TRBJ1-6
ASSMRPQGSPLH
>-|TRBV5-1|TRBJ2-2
ASSLGSGFQNTGELF
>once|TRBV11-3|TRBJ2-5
ASIHRGVGETQY
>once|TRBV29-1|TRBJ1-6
SVGGQNSPLH
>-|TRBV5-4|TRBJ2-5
ASSAISGLDQETQY
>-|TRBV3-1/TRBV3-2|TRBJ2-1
ASSQDLGQGNEQF
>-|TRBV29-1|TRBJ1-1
SARDRETEAF
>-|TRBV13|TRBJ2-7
ASSAPARYEQY
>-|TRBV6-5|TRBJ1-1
ASSHLSGGYAEAF
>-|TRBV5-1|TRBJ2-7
ASSRGPGQPYEQY
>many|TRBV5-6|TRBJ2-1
ASSRLLAGAADNEQF